A single sample gave rise to the 18 T cell receptor beta chains below, sequenced in a study of blood T cell repertoires in COVID-19 (dated by TCRdb to 2018 to 2021). The library was generated by the immunoSEQ multiplex PCR assay. TCRdb took over this immuneACCESS table, retaining in-frame rearrangements with V and J assigned. Such tables are incomplete; in checked studies, under half of the missing clones stem from an unresolved V gene, and the remainder is unexplained. In all, the sample holds approximately 250,000 clones, and about nine tenths of those were seen once. Of the sample, roughly 2.3% falls within the top ten clones. The specimen sequenced was peripheral blood. All receptors come from a man between 25 and 39 years old who had recovered from COVID-19.

This chain links TRBV5-4 with TRBJ1-1; tentative D call: TRBD1 (5 bases). CDR3 size: 15 residues. Per germline, CDR1 SGHNT and CDR2 YYREEE (reference sequence). V lost 0 bases to trimming and J lost 0 bases, with 9 bases between them. Here the CDR3 reads CASSLGPGMNTEAFF. CDR3 nucleotides: TGTGCCAGCAGCTTGGGCCCAGGGATGAACACTGAAGCTTTCTTT.

A few counts support this clone. J is TRBJ2-3 and V is TRBV5-1; TRBD1 matches at 8 bases. Germline CDR1 reads SGHRS; CDR2 reads YFSETQ. The CDR3 has 16 residues. J lost 6 bases, V lost 4 bases, and 13 bases had no gene match. CDR3 residues: CASSLVATDREDTQYF. In DNA form, the CDR3 reads TGCGCCAGCAGCCTTGTCGCGACGGACAGGGAGGATACGCAGTATTTT.

The chain is built from TRBV7-6 and TRBJ2-1; 7 nucleotides match TRBD1. This CDR3 comprises 15 residues. The J segment lost 1 base and the V segment lost 2 bases, leaving 2 bases of the junction unmatched. In germline, CDR1 is SGHVS, CDR2 FNYEAQ. The chain's CDR3 is CASSLWTGSYNEQFF. CDR3 bases: TGTGCCAGCAGCTTATGGACAGGATCCTACAATGAGCAGTTCTTC.

V gene TRBV27 combines with J gene TRBJ1-4; unclear D gene. This CDR3 has 16 residues. V gave up 5 bases and J gave up 10 bases, with 23 bases separating them. Germline CDR1 is MNHEY and CDR2 is SMNVEV (reference sequence). CDR3 amino acids: CASSPRSAQGVGKLFF. CDR3 nucleotide sequence: TGTGCCAGCAGTCCCCGGTCAGCCCAAGGAGTAGGAAAACTGTTTTTT.

This clone was seen only a few times. This chain uses TRBV24-1 with TRBJ1-1; D ambiguous. This CDR3 comprises 14 residues. V was cut by 1 base and J by 1 base, with 6 bases left in between. From germline, CDR1 is KGHDR and CDR2 SFDVKD. CDR3 bases: TGTGCCACCAGTGATTTTCGGGAGAACACTGAAGCTTTCTTT. Its protein product is CATSDFRENTEAFF.

This clone was counted between two and nine times. V gene TRBV7-2 combines with J gene TRBJ2-3; D not certain. V was clipped by 1 base and J by 1 base, with 3 bases between them. CDR1 is SGHTA, CDR2 FQGNSA, per germline. This CDR3 is 13 amino acids long. In DNA, the CDR3 is TGTGCCAGCAGCTTAGTAGGCACAGATACGCAGTATTTT. Protein product: CASSLVGTDTQYF.

This clone was counted a single time. J is TRBJ2-5 and V is TRBV6-1; possibly TRBD1 for D (6 bases). From germline, CDR1 is MNHNS and CDR2 SASEGT. Trimming took 2 bases from V and 4 from J, leaving 17 bases between them. CDR3 length: 16 residues. CDR3 nucleotides: TGTGCCAGCAGTGAACGAGATGGGGCAGGGGCAGAGACCCAGTACTTC. It codes for CASSERDGAGAETQYF.

The chain carries TRBV7-2 and TRBJ2-7, with D possibly matching TRBD1 (6 bases). CDR3 size: 14 residues. From germline, CDR1 is SGHTA and CDR2 FQGNSA. With 2 bases removed from V and 3 bases from J, the gap between germline ends came to 11 bases. CDR3 nucleotides: TGTGCCAGCAGCTTAAACGCAGGGGTCTACGAGCAGTACTTC. Translation gives CASSLNAGVYEQYF.

The chain joins TRBV19 to TRBJ2-1; 10 positions agree with TRBD1. The CDR3 spans 16 residues. V gave up 3 bases and J gave up 6 bases; unmatched junction bases: 8. Germline CDR1 and CDR2: LNHDA and SQIVND (reference sequence). The CDR3: CASSIVGQGVLNEQFF. Here the CDR3 DNA reads TGTGCCAGTAGTATCGTCGGACAGGGGGTTCTCAATGAGCAGTTCTTC.

The chain employs TRBV7-8 and TRBJ1-1; TRBD1 aligns across 7 bases. This CDR3 region has 16 residues. Per germline, CDR1 SGHVS and CDR2 FQNEAQ. The trim removed 0 bases at V and 0 bases at J, leaving 4 bases unmatched. CDR3 loop: CASSLAGQNMNTEAFF. Here the CDR3 DNA reads TGTGCCAGCAGCTTAGCGGGACAGAACATGAACACTGAAGCTTTCTTT.

This clone was detected only once. The CDR3 is CASFRNYGYTF. As DNA, the CDR3 is TGTGCCAGTTTCAGGAACTATGGCTACACCTTC. This chain connects TRBV19 to TRBJ1-2; no clear D. CDR1 and CDR2 from the germline V gene are LNHDA and SQIVND (reference sequence). The ends were cut back, 8 bases at V and 2 bases at J, with 6 bases in the middle. The CDR3 is made up of 11 amino acids.

The CDR3 coding sequence is TGTGCCAGCTCACCGGGAGCACTCGACAGGGAAAATGGCTACACCTTC. Translated: CASSPGALDRENGYTF. The chain uses TRBV18 and TRBJ1-2, with 7 bases aligning to TRBD1. Germline lookup yields CDR1 KGHSH and CDR2 LQKENI. V shed 3 bases, J shed 6 bases, and the junction held 13 bases outside the gene matches. CDR3 length: 16 residues.

The chain recombines TRBV6-1 with TRBJ2-1, with D perhaps TRBD2 (6 bases). V lost 2 bases, J lost 1 base, and 21 bases lay in between. Germline loops: CDR1 MNHNS, CDR2 SASEGT. This CDR3 is built from 19 residues. In DNA form, the CDR3 reads TGTGCCAGCAGTGAATCATCCTTCTTCGGCGGGGAGTCCTACAATGAGCAGTTCTTC. This sequence encodes CASSESSFFGGESYNEQFF.

The chain couples TRBV7-8 to TRBJ1-6; 7 bases agree with TRBD1. Germline loops: CDR1 SGHVS, CDR2 FQNEAQ. The CDR3 spans 16 residues. V dropped 4 bases and J dropped 3; count of bases not matched to a gene: 6. The CDR3 DNA sequence: TGTGCCAGCAGCTCCAGGACAGGCCACTATAATTCACCCCTCCACTTT. Its translation: CASSSRTGHYNSPLHF.

This clone turned up a few times. The CDR3 nucleotides read TGTGCCAGCAGCTTAGGTGGCCTTAGAGGGTGGGGACAGTTCTTC. Translated: CASSLGGLRGWGQFF. The V and J genes are TRBV13 and TRBJ2-1, with D possibly being TRBD2 (5 bases). Per the germline V gene, CDR1 is PRHDT and CDR2 is FYEKMQ (reference sequence). V lost 0 bases and J lost 13, with 19 bases in between. CDR3 length: 15 residues.

The CDR3 loop is CASTGTGDQPQHF. The CDR3 bases are TGTGCCAGCACCGGGACAGGGGATCAGCCCCAGCATTTT. The chain couples TRBV12-3 or TRBV12-4 to TRBJ1-5; 10 bases are a match to TRBD1. The V segment lost 7 bases and the J segment 5 bases; nucleotides outside the gene matches: 2. This CDR3 is 13 amino acids long.

V is TRBV30 and J is TRBJ2-3; 7 positions agree with TRBD2. The germline gives CDR1 GTSNPN, CDR2 SVGIG (reference sequence). The CDR3 length is 14 residues. Germline trimming cut 3 bases from V and 1 base from J; bases unmatched to any gene: 4. CDR3 sequence reads: CAWSRGVGTDTQYF. The CDR3 coding sequence is TGTGCCTGGAGCCGGGGGGTAGGCACAGATACGCAGTATTTT.

This chain uses TRBV2 with TRBJ1-3, with D tentatively TRBD1 (6 bases). This CDR3 comprises 16 residues. The germline V gene has CDR1 SNHLY and CDR2 FYNNEI. Trimming shortened V by 0 bases and J by 0 bases, and 9 bases separated the two germline ends. CDR3 bases: TGTGCCAGCAGTGAAGCCGGACAGCGCTCTGGAAACACCATATATTTT. As protein: CASSEAGQRSGNTIYF.